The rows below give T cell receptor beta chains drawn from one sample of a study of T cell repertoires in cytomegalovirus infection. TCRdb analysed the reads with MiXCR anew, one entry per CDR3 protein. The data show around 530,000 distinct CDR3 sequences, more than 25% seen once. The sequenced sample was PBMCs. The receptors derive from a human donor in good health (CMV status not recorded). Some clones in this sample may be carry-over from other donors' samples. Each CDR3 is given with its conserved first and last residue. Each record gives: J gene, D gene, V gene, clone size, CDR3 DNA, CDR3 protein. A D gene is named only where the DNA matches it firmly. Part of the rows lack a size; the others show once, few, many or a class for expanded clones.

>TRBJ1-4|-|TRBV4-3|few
TGCGCCAGCAGCCAAAGGACACAAAATGAAAAACTGTTTTTT
CASSQRTQNEKLFF
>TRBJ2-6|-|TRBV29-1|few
TGCAGCGGCCCTGTGGGTCGGGGGGCCAACGTCCTGACTTTC
CSGPVGRGANVLTF
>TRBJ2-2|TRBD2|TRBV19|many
TGTGCCAGCAGCGGGACGTCGAACACCGGGGAGCTGTTTTTT
CASSGTSNTGELFF
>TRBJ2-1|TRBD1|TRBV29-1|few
TGCAGCGTTGAAACCGGGACAGGGGTAAATGAGCAGTTCTTC
CSVETGTGVNEQFF
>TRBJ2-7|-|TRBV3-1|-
TGTGCCAGCAGCCAAGTGGAAGGCAGGGGCGAGCAGTACTTC
CASSQVEGRGEQYF
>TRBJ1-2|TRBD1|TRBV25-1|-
TGTGCCAGCAGTGAATCTGGGACAGACTATGGCTACACCTTC
CASSESGTDYGYTF
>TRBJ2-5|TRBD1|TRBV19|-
TGTGCCAGTACCTCCTGGGGCCCAGGGGGCTCCCCCCAAGAGACCCAGTACTTC
CASTSWGPGGSPQETQYF
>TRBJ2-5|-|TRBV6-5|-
TGTGCCAGCAGTTACTCAGCAGGGTGGGAGACCCAGTACTTC
CASSYSAGWETQYF
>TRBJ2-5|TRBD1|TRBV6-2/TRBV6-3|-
TGTGCCAGCAGTTACCCGGACAGGGAAGAGACCCAGTACTTC
CASSYPDREETQYF
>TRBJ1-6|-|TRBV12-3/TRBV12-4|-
TGTGCCAGCAGTTTGTACAGACTTTCACCCCTCCACTTT
CASSLYRLSPLHF
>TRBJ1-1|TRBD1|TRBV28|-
TGTGCCAGCAGTTCCGGGACAGTGCATGAAGCTTTCTTT
CASSSGTVHEAFF
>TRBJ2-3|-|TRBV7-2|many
TGTGCCAGCAGACTAAACCGGGGCGAAGATACGCAGTATTTT
CASRLNRGEDTQYF
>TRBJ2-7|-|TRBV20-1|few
TGCAGTGCTAGACGCGTGAGCTCCTACGAGCAGTACTTC
CSARRVSSYEQYF
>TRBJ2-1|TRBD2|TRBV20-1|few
TGCAGCCACGCATTAGCGGGTTACAATGAGCAGTTCTTC
CSHALAGYNEQFF
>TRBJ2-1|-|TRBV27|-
TGTGCCAGCAGTTTAGTGCGGACCCACAATGAGCAGTTCTTC
CASSLVRTHNEQFF
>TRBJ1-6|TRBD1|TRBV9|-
TGTGCCAGCAGCGTAGGGCCTACCCCCGGGACAGGGGATTCACCCCTCCACTTT
CASSVGPTPGTGDSPLHF
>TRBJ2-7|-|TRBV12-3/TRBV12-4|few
TGTGCCAGCAGTTTAGGGGAGGAAGTCTACGAGCAGTACTTC
CASSLGEEVYEQYF
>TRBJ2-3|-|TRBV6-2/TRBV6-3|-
TGTGCCAGCAGCCCTTACCGCACAGATACGCAGTATTTT
CASSPYRTDTQYF
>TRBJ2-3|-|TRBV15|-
TGTGCCACCAGCAGGGGAGAGTTTTCGACAGATACGCAGTATTTT
CATSRGEFSTDTQYF
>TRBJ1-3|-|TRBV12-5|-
TGTGCTAGTGCGCGGTCTGGGGGCCCCCTTCCCACCATATATTTT
CASARSGGPLPTIYF
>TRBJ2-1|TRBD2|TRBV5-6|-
TGTGCCAGCAGCTTGGAGCCTAGCGGAGGATTCTACAATGAGCAGTTCTTC
CASSLEPSGGFYNEQFF
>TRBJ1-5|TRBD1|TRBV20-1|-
TGCAGTGCCAGAGAGGACAGGAATCAGCCCCAGCATTTT
CSAREDRNQPQHF
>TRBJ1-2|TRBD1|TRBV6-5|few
TGTGCCAGCAGTAATATCAAGGGACAGGGTTTTGGCTACACCTTC
CASSNIKGQGFGYTF
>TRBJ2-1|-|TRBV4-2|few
TGTGCCAGCAGCCAAGCGAGGAAAAGCTCCTACAATGAGCAGTTCTTC
CASSQARKSSYNEQFF
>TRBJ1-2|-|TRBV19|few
TGTGCCAGTACCGCGAGCGGTTACAGGCGAGGTGGCTATGGCTACACCTTC
CASTASGYRRGGYGYTF
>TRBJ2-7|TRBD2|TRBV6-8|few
TGTGCCAGCAGTCCGCTCCAGGCGGGAGCTTACGAGCAGTACTTC
CASSPLQAGAYEQYF
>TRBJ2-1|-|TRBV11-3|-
TGTGCCAGCAGCTTAGACAGTCCCGAGCAGTTCTTC
CASSLDSPEQFF
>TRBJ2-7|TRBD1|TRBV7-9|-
TGTGCCAGCAGGACGACAGGGATCTACGAGCAGTACTTC
CASRTTGIYEQYF
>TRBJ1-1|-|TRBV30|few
TGTGCCTGGAGTGAAGGATTAATGAACACTGAAGCTTTCTTT
CAWSEGLMNTEAFF
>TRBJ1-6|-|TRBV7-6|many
TGTGCCAGCAGTCCGGACGAGGGGATTTCACCCCTCCACTTT
CASSPDEGISPLHF
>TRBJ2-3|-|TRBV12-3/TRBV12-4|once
TGTGCCAGCAGTCCCGGGACTCGAGGTCCGGTTACGCAGTATTTT
CASSPGTRGPVTQYF
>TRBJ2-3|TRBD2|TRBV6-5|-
TGTGCCAGCAGTCTTGGGACTATCACAGATACGCAGTATTTT
CASSLGTITDTQYF
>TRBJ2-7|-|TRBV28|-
TGTGCCAGCAGTGTACGGGTCTGGGTTAACTACGAGCAGTACTTC
CASSVRVWVNYEQYF
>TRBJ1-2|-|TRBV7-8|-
TGTGCCAGCAGCTTCTTTGGCTATGGCTACACCTTC
CASSFFGYGYTF
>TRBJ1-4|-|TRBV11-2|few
TGTGCCAGCAGCGCGCCGGCAGCAACTAATGAAAAACTGTTTTTT
CASSAPAATNEKLFF
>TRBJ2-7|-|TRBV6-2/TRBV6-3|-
TGTGCCGGAGGAGAAGGCTACGAGCAGTACTTC
CAGGEGYEQYF
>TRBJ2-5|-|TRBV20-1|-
TGCAGTGCTAGAGCCCGGTACCCCCAAGAGACCCAGTACTTC
CSARARYPQETQYF
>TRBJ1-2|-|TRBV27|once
TGTGCCAGCAGTTTTGGCAGGGGCGATGGCTACACCTTC
CASSFGRGDGYTF
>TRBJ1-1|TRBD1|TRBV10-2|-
TGCGCCAGCAGGAGCCCCGGGACAGAGAACACTGAAGCTTTCTTT
CASRSPGTENTEAFF
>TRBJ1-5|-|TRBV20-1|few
TGCAGTGCTAGTGGAGGCGGCGGATTTCAGGGTGATAGCAATCAGCCCCAGCATTTT
CSASGGGGFQGDSNQPQHF